The next 26 T cell receptor beta chains were all read from a single sample in a study of Graves' ophthalmopathy and Graves' hyperthyroidism. Amplifying from RNA transcripts, the study obtained TCR beta CDR3 regions. Amplification began with first-round RT-PCR using HTBI primers, then second-round multiplex PCR was performed. TCRdb independently ran MiXCR on the multiplex PCR reads; one entry per CDR3 protein. The sample records some 1.1 million distinct CDR3 sequences, about 36% being singletons. Sequenced material: peripheral blood or thyroid tissue (not recorded which). The receptor set was obtained from an adult man with Graves' hyperthyroidism.

The chain joins TRBV6-2 or TRBV6-3 to TRBJ1-6, with 9 bases matching TRBD1. Germline CDR1 MNHEY, CDR2 SVGEGT. V lost 5 bases, J lost 9 bases, and 8 bases stayed unmatched. This CDR3 spans 15 amino acids. The CDR3, as DNA: TGTGCCAGCAGTGGTTGGGACAGGGAGGGTTCACCCCTCCACTTT. It codes for CASSGWDREGSPLHF.

V and J are TRBV14 and TRBJ2-7, with 7 bases matching TRBD2. Germline lookup yields CDR1 SGHDN and CDR2 FVKESK. The CDR3 is 12 residues long. The CDR3 loop is CARVPSGYEQYF. Written as DNA, the CDR3 is TGTGCTAGAGTCCCTAGCGGATACGAGCAGTACTTC.

The rearrangement uses TRBV5-8 and TRBJ2-7; possible D gene TRBD2, 5 bases. The CDR3 has 11 residues. Germline CDR1 is SGHTS and CDR2 is YDEGEE. V was clipped by 9 bases and J by 5 bases, with 12 bases between them. The CDR3 region is CAIDEGNEQYF. The CDR3 DNA is TGTGCCATCGACGAGGGCAACGAGCAGTACTTC.

The chain uses TRBV19 and TRBJ2-2; TRBD1 is a possible D gene (6 bases). The germline gives CDR1 LNHDA, CDR2 SQIVND (reference sequence). The CDR3 length is 13 residues. V was cut by 7 bases and J by 5 bases, with 11 bases left in between. DNA of the CDR3: TGTGCCAGTAACAGGGTAGGGACCGGGGAGCTGTTTTTT. Its translation is CASNRVGTGELFF.

In its sample, this clonotype was seen many times. This rearrangement joins TRBV20-1 to TRBJ1-5; D possibly corresponds to TRBD1 (5 bases). Trimming pared 6 bases from V and 3 bases from J, leaving 18 bases between. Germline assignment: CDR1 DFQATT and CDR2 SNEGSKA (reference sequence). The CDR3 runs 15 residues. This CDR3 reads CSAQNRGPLNQPQHF. The CDR3 nucleotides read TGCAGTGCCCAAAACCGGGGACCCCTCAATCAGCCCCAGCATTTT.

The V gene is TRBV7-6, the J gene TRBJ2-7; perhaps TRBD1 as D (5 bases). The CDR3 is made up of 15 amino acids. V gave up 5 bases and J gave up 5 bases, with 19 bases separating them. Germline V CDR1 and CDR2: SGHVS, FNYEAQ. This CDR3 is CASSPRRQGTDEQYF. CDR3 DNA: TGTGCCAGCAGCCCTAGGCGGCAGGGAACCGACGAGCAGTACTTC. Full variable domain (outside the CDR3, taken from reference TRBV7-6 and TRBJ2-7): GAGVSQSPRYKVTKRGQDVALRCDPISGHVSLYWYRQALGQGPEFLTYFNYEAQQDKSGLPNDRFSAERPEGSISTLTIQRTEQRDSAMYRCASSPRRQGTDEQYFGPGTRLTVT.

This chain connects TRBV5-8 to TRBJ2-5, with 9 bases identical to TRBD1. The length of the CDR3 is 14 residues. V shed 0 bases and J 5 bases; nucleotides not matched to a gene: 2. CDR1 and CDR2 from the germline V gene are SGHTS and YDEGEE. This CDR3 reads CASSLGDRVETQYF. Written as DNA, the CDR3 is TGTGCCAGCAGCTTGGGGGACAGGGTCGAGACCCAGTACTTC.

The chain couples TRBV20-1 to TRBJ2-3; 8 bases fit TRBD2. The CDR3 totals 17 residues. CDR1 is DFQATT and CDR2 is SNEGSKA in the germline V gene (reference sequence). Unmatched junction bases numbered 12, after V lost 3 bases and J lost 1 base. The CDR3 protein is CSASPFQSGGGTDTQYF. CDR3 coding DNA: TGCAGTGCTAGCCCCTTCCAAAGCGGGGGTGGCACAGATACGCAGTATTTT.

Points on this clonotype: This CDR3 fails to terminate in the conserved phenylalanine or tryptophan, so it likely reflects a read error. No DNA is shown, since the ends of the CDR3 on it are uncertain; the CDR3 is the one TCRdb lists. The chain is built from TRBV29-1 and TRBJ2-6; TRBD2, the D gene given by the table, was not confirmed from the DNA. Germline-derived CDR1 and CDR2 are SQVTM and ANQGSEA. The CDR3 sequence runs 9 residues, both termini included. This chain's CDR3 is CSAGLVSNT.

This clonotype has more than one count but fewer than ten. The rearrangement uses TRBV7-2 and TRBJ2-7, with D perhaps TRBD1 (5 bases). Germline CDR1 is SGHTA and CDR2 is FQGNSA. The V end lost 1 base, the J end lost 0 bases, and 16 bases lay between the germline ends. The CDR3 is made up of 17 amino acids. The CDR3 region is CASSLVGSDSYSYEQYF. The CDR3 bases are TGTGCCAGCAGCTTAGTGGGGTCTGACAGCTACTCCTACGAGCAGTACTTC.

Comments on this clonotype: Sequence at one end of the junction differs from germline and may be a read error. V is TRBV5-1 and J is TRBJ2-7, with TRBD2 matching over 9 bases. Germline CDR1 reads SGHRS; CDR2 reads YFSETQ. The CDR3 runs 15 residues. CDR3 DNA: TGTGCCAGCAGCTTCGTCGGGAGCGGGAGGTACGAGCAGTACTTC. It is translated as CASSFVGSGRYEQYF.

The table lists this clonotype with many counts. This chain uses TRBV11-2 with TRBJ2-2, with unresolved D. The ends were cut back, 5 bases at V and 3 bases at J, with 19 bases in the middle. Germline lookup yields CDR1 SGHAT and CDR2 FQNNGV. This CDR3 contains 17 residues. The CDR3 spells CASSITDWAGDTGELFF. CDR3 bases: TGTGCCAGCAGCATTACCGACTGGGCCGGTGACACCGGGGAGCTGTTTTTT.

The chain uses TRBV7-2 and TRBJ2-5, with 8 bases that match TRBD1. The CDR3 contains 15 residues. CDR1 SGHTA and CDR2 FQGNSA come from the germline V gene. The J segment lost 1 base and the V segment lost 3 bases, leaving 4 bases of the junction unmatched. The CDR3 protein is CASSFTGTGQETQYF. CDR3 DNA: TGTGCCAGCAGCTTCACCGGGACAGGCCAAGAGACCCAGTACTTC.

In this sample, this clonotype turned up many times. The chain joins TRBV4-2 to TRBJ2-7, with 12 bases matching TRBD2. CDR1 is LGHNA, CDR2 YNFKEQ, per germline. This CDR3 comprises 16 residues. V shed 1 base and J 5 bases; nucleotides not matched to a gene: 6. The CDR3 region is CASSQGGGLAGHEQYF. The CDR3 DNA sequence: TGTGCCAGCAGCCAAGGAGGGGGACTAGCGGGCCACGAGCAGTACTTC.

This clonotype was found many times. The chain carries TRBV10-1 and TRBJ1-1; 8 nucleotides agree with TRBD1. The CDR3 covers 13 residues. J was trimmed by 2 bases and V by 7 bases; bases with no gene match: 3. Germline-derived CDR1 and CDR2 are WNHNN and SYGVQD (reference sequence). CDR3 bases: TGCGCCAGCACCCAGGGGGCAAACACTGAAGCTTTCTTT. This translates into CASTQGANTEAFF.

V usage is TRBV7-8 and J usage is TRBJ1-5; D perhaps matches TRBD1 (6 bases). The CDR3 contains 16 residues. CDR1 is SGHVS, CDR2 FQNEAQ, per germline. The V end was cut by 5 bases, the J end by 1 base, with 15 bases between. The CDR3 spells CASSPSGGPSNQPQHF. The CDR3 nucleotides are TGTGCCAGCAGCCCCTCGGGGGGGCCCAGCAATCAGCCCCAGCATTTT. The variable domain in full, completed from reference TRBV7-8 and TRBJ1-5, reads GAGVSQSPRYKVAKRGQDVALRCDPISGHVSLFWYQQALGQGPEFLTYFQNEAQLDKSGLPSDRFFAERPEGSVSTLKIQRTQQEDSAVYLCASSPSGGPSNQPQHFGDGTRLSIL.

The chain recombines TRBV10-3 with TRBJ2-7, with D perhaps assigned TRBD1 or TRBD2 (5 bases each). Trimming took off 10 bases at V and 5 bases at J, with 21 bases between the two ends. This CDR3 spans 14 amino acids. Germline CDR1 and CDR2: ENHRY and SYGVKD. In DNA form, the CDR3 reads TGTGCCAGCTCACCACTTTCAGGGAGCCACGAGCAGTACTTC. It specifies CASSPLSGSHEQYF.

This clonotype appeared once. The chain uses TRBV20-1 and TRBJ2-7; D is possibly TRBD2 (5 bases). The CDR3 loop spans 14 amino acids. With 3 bases removed from V and 7 bases from J, the gap between germline ends came to 19 bases. Germline values: CDR1 DFQATT, CDR2 SNEGSKA (reference sequence). The CDR3 region has the DNA TGCAGTGCTAGTCCGCTAGCCAATTACAATGAGCAGTACTTC. Amino acid sequence: CSASPLANYNEQYF.

The chain links TRBV28 to TRBJ1-1; D is undetermined. The V end lost 2 bases, the J end lost 6 bases, and 16 bases lay between the germline ends. Germline CDR1 and CDR2: MDHEN and SYDVKM. The CDR3 runs 15 residues. The CDR3, as DNA: TGTGCCAGCAGTTTAAGTTTTCTGGGAGCCGCTGAAGCTTTCTTT. Encoded protein: CASSLSFLGAAEAFF.

This clonotype was seen many times. This chain joins TRBV12-3 or TRBV12-4 and TRBJ2-7; unclear D gene. The V gene lost 5 bases and the J gene lost 2 bases, with 10 bases spanning the gap. The CDR3 extends over 13 amino acids. The CDR3 protein is CASSQLQAYEQYF. In DNA, the CDR3 is TGTGCCAGCAGTCAACTGCAGGCCTACGAGCAGTACTTC.

Comments on this clonotype: A much larger clone lies a single base off, so this may be a read error. This rearrangement joins TRBV25-1 to TRBJ2-7; the D is unclear. CDR1 and CDR2 from the germline V gene are MGHDK and SYGVNS. CDR3 size: 11 residues. V lost 7 bases to trimming and J lost 3 bases, with 7 bases between them. Written as DNA, the CDR3 is TGTGCCAGCATGAACGTCTACGAGCAGTACTTC. Its translation: CASMNVYEQYF.

The rearrangement joins TRBV20-1 to TRBJ2-7, with TRBD2 identical over 13 bases. This CDR3 is 15 amino acids long. V lost 3 bases and J lost 4; bases outside the gene matches: 6. Looked up from germline, CDR1 is DFQATT and CDR2 is SNEGSKA (reference sequence). Here the CDR3 DNA reads TGCAGTGCTAGTACTAGCGGGAGGGTTTTATACGAGCAGTACTTC. Translation: CSASTSGRVLYEQYF.

This clonotype was detected a few times. The V call is TRBV29-1, the J call TRBJ1-2; D is uncertain. V lost 8 bases and J lost 4, with 14 bases in between. This CDR3 region has 12 residues. CDR1 and CDR2 from the germline V gene are SQVTM and ANQGSEA. The CDR3 loop reads CSLDEGVYGYTF. CDR3 bases: TGCAGCTTAGACGAAGGAGTCTATGGCTACACCTTC.

This chain connects TRBV20-1 to TRBJ2-5, with 8 bases matching TRBD2. J gave up 5 bases and V 1 base, and 3 bases lay outside the gene matches. Germline lookup yields CDR1 DFQATT and CDR2 SNEGSKA (reference sequence). The CDR3 has 13 amino acids. The CDR3, as DNA: TGCAGTGCTAGAGTTAGCGGGGTTGAGACCCAGTACTTC. This codes for CSARVSGVETQYF.

J is TRBJ2-7 and V is TRBV11-2; no reliable D call. Germline loops: CDR1 SGHAT, CDR2 FQNNGV. The CDR3 consists of 14 residues. The V end lost 2 bases, the J end lost 1 base, and 9 bases lay between the germline ends. CDR3 in DNA: TGTGCCAGCAGCTTACCGGGTCCTTCCTACGAGCAGTACTTC. Protein product: CASSLPGPSYEQYF.

On this clonotype itself: This could be a read error, since a much larger clone is one nucleotide away. The rearrangement uses TRBV7-2 and TRBJ2-7; no reliable D call. Germline CDR1 SGHTA, CDR2 FQGNSA. This CDR3 region has 11 residues. CDR3: CAGSLIDEQYF. The CDR3, as DNA: TGTGCCGGCAGCTTAATCGACGAGCAGTACTTC. Using reference TRBV7-2 and TRBJ2-7 for the parts outside the CDR3, the full variable domain is GAGVSQSPSNKVTEKGKDVELRCDPISGHTALYWYRQSLGQGLEFLIYFQGNSAPDKSGLPSDRFSAERTGGSVSTLTIQRTQQEDSAVYLCAGSLIDEQYFGPGTRLTVT.